These 13 T cell receptor beta chains came from one sample sequenced in a study of early T cells in non-severe SARS-CoV-2 infection. MiXCR, run by TCRdb on the 5' RACE reads, gives a single entry per CDR3 protein. The repertoire holds some 67,000 distinct CDR3 sequences, with 12% to 15% as singletons. Material: whole blood. The receptor set was obtained from an adult who was a healthcare worker with PCR-confirmed SARS-CoV-2 infection or an uninfected control (not recorded which).

The CDR3 DNA reads as TGCGCCAGCAGCCAAGAGATAACGGCTAACTATGGCTACACCTTC. Its protein product is CASSQEITANYGYTF. The genes are TRBV4-1 and TRBJ1-2; no clear D. V was cut by 0 bases and J by 0 bases, with 8 bases left in between. Germline CDR1 is MGHRA and CDR2 is YSYEKL. The CDR3 contains 15 residues.

The chain is built from TRBV7-2 and TRBJ1-6; 8 bases agree with TRBD1. CDR1 is SGHTA, CDR2 FQGNSA, per germline. Trimming at V came to 5 bases and at J to 14 bases, leaving 14 bases not matched to a gene. The CDR3 has 15 amino acids. This CDR3 is CASSPPGTGSLSLHF. The CDR3 DNA follows: TGTGCCAGCAGCCCGCCCGGGACAGGCTCTTTGTCCCTCCACTTT.

There are many counts of this clonotype. This sequence joins TRBV28 and TRBJ1-1; D is perhaps TRBD1 (6 bases). Germline loops: CDR1 MDHEN, CDR2 SYDVKM. The CDR3 extends over 14 amino acids. Trimming shortened V by 2 bases and J by 5 bases, and 12 bases separated the two germline ends. The CDR3 sequence is CASSLRKGGTEAFF. CDR3 bases: TGTGCCAGCAGTTTAAGGAAGGGGGGAACTGAAGCTTTCTTT.

The sample holds a few counts of this clonotype. The chain uses TRBV28 and TRBJ1-2; weak D call: TRBD1 (5 bases). This CDR3 has 13 amino acids. Germline V CDR1 and CDR2: MDHEN, SYDVKM. Trimming cost V 3 bases and J 4 bases, with 9 bases left between them. Here the CDR3 reads CASSLVGTYGYTF. The CDR3 coding sequence is TGTGCCAGCAGTTTGGTGGGGACCTATGGCTACACCTTC.

This clonotype was detected many times. This chain connects TRBV11-2 to TRBJ2-1; D not resolved. Per the germline V gene, CDR1 is SGHAT and CDR2 is FQNNGV. The CDR3 runs to 19 residues. V was trimmed by 0 bases and J by 0 bases, leaving 18 bases between them. CDR3: CASSLDRTHPPSSYNEQFF. In DNA form, the CDR3 reads TGTGCCAGCAGCTTAGATCGGACCCACCCGCCGAGCTCCTACAATGAGCAGTTCTTC.

There are many counts of this clonotype. The chain is built from TRBV20-1 and TRBJ1-1, with D unclear. Trimming took off 3 bases at V and 0 bases at J, with 14 bases between the two ends. Germline lookup yields CDR1 DFQATT and CDR2 SNEGSKA (reference sequence). The CDR3 is 15 residues long. The CDR3 nucleotides are TGCAGTGCTAGTGGAGGGAACGGGATGAACACTGAAGCTTTCTTT. Protein product: CSASGGNGMNTEAFF.

This clonotype was observed a handful of times. The V gene is TRBV5-1, the J gene TRBJ1-4; D unresolved. With 0 bases removed from V and 5 bases from J, the gap between germline ends came to 8 bases. This CDR3 region has 14 residues. The germline CDR1 and CDR2 sequences are SGHRS and YFSETQ. The CDR3, as DNA: TGCGCCAGCAGCTTGGACAGACCCAATGAAAAACTGTTTTTT. This sequence encodes CASSLDRPNEKLFF.

This clonotype came up many times. The V call is TRBV12-3 or TRBV12-4, the J call TRBJ2-7, with D uncertain. Trimming shortened V by 6 bases and J by 0 bases, and 12 bases separated the two germline ends. The CDR3 sequence is 14 residues long. The CDR3 bases are TGTGCCAGCAGCCTCAAGCAAAGCTCCTACGAGCAGTACTTC. This translates into CASSLKQSSYEQYF.

The CDR3 DNA reads TGTGCTAGTGGTTCCCGGGGGCACACCGGGGAGCTGTTTTTT. Its translation is CASGSRGHTGELFF. This chain connects TRBV12-5 to TRBJ2-2; D tentatively reads TRBD1 or TRBD2 (6 bases each). Germline values: CDR1 LGHNT, CDR2 FRNRAP. V shed 4 bases and J shed 3 bases, with 9 bases lying between them. The CDR3 runs to 14 residues.

This clonotype was counted many times. V gene TRBV7-9 combines with J gene TRBJ2-3; 8 nucleotides agree with TRBD2. The J segment lost 0 bases and the V segment lost 7 bases, leaving 18 bases of the junction unmatched. Germline CDR1 reads SEHNR; CDR2 reads FQNEAQ (reference sequence). The CDR3 runs to 19 residues. Written as DNA, the CDR3 is TGTGCCAGCATGCCCCCTTTGGGCGGGGGGCGTCCTAGCACAGATACGCAGTATTTT. Protein sequence: CASMPPLGGGRPSTDTQYF.

V gene TRBV7-6 combines with J gene TRBJ2-5; D not certain. Trimming removed 0 bases from V and 5 bases from J, with 13 bases in between. This CDR3 comprises 15 residues. Germline assignment: CDR1 SGHVS and CDR2 FNYEAQ. CDR3 residues: CASSLAAAHGETQYF. Written as DNA, the CDR3 is TGTGCCAGCAGCTTAGCGGCGGCCCACGGGGAGACCCAGTACTTC.

The gene calls are TRBV15 and TRBJ2-7; no definite D call. Germline CDR1 is LNHNV and CDR2 is YYDKDF (reference sequence). The CDR3 is 12 amino acids. Trimming pared 1 base from V and 1 base from J, leaving 2 bases between. The CDR3, as DNA: TGTGCCACCAGCAGAGGATCCTACGAGCAGTACTTC. Its translation is CATSRGSYEQYF.

This clonotype appeared a few times. The chain recombines TRBV19 with TRBJ2-1; 11 bases fit TRBD1. CDR3 size: 15 residues. From germline, CDR1 is LNHDA and CDR2 SQIVND (reference sequence). J gave up 9 bases and V 6 bases, and 10 bases lay outside the gene matches. The DNA of the CDR3 is TGTGCCAGTAGCGCATCCGGGACAGGGGGAGGTGAGCAGTTCTTC. It yields the protein CASSASGTGGGEQFF.